The 21 T cell receptor beta chains given below trace back to one sample, sequenced in a study of blood T cell repertoires in COVID-19. This table comes from immunoSEQ multiplex PCR, and its TCRdb copy is limited to in-frame clones, with some not included. This sample has about 100,000 clones; 70% to 90% occur once, and the top ten carry around 13%. Input material: peripheral blood. The receptors here all came from a human donor in a cohort sampled during active COVID-19.

The chain uses TRBV14 and TRBJ2-7, with TRBD2 matching 9 bases. The germline gives CDR1 SGHDN, CDR2 FVKESK. This CDR3 is built from 15 residues. The V segment lost 2 bases and the J segment 1 base; nucleotides outside the gene matches: 3. This CDR3 reads CASSQTSGHSYEQYF. The CDR3 nucleotides read TGTGCCAGCAGCCAAACTAGCGGGCATTCCTACGAGCAGTACTTC.

This chain joins TRBV19 and TRBJ1-1; D remains ambiguous. CDR1 is LNHDA and CDR2 is SQIVND in the germline V gene (reference sequence). Between the trimmed V and J ends, which lost 7 bases and 0 bases, there was a span of 9 bases. CDR3 size: 13 residues. This CDR3 reads CASMARMNTEAFF. DNA for the CDR3: TGTGCCAGTATGGCGCGGATGAACACTGAAGCTTTCTTT.

The chain is built from TRBV19 and TRBJ2-3; TRBD1 matches 9 bases. Looked up from germline, CDR1 is LNHDA and CDR2 is SQIVND (reference sequence). Trimming cost V 3 bases and J 1 base; bases outside gene matches: 5. This CDR3 is 16 amino acids long. DNA for the CDR3: TGTGCCAGTAGTATTTGGCGGACAGGGGGCACAGATACGCAGTATTTT. This translates into CASSIWRTGGTDTQYF.

The chain combines TRBV11-2 with TRBJ2-1; 9 bases align to TRBD1. Looked up from germline, CDR1 is SGHAT and CDR2 is FQNNGV. CDR3 length equals 14 residues. V was pared by 5 bases and J by 6 bases, with 5 bases of the junction left unmatched. The CDR3 coding sequence is TGTGCCAGCAGCCCCCGGGGACAGGGCAATGAGCAGTTCTTC. Residues: CASSPRGQGNEQFF.

This clone showed up many times. The chain has TRBV7-9 and TRBJ1-2; TRBD1 is a possible D gene (5 bases). Trimming shortened V by 5 bases and J by 4 bases, and 14 bases separated the two germline ends. Germline CDR1 SEHNR, CDR2 FQNEAQ (reference sequence). CDR3 length: 14 residues. The CDR3 DNA reads as TGTGCCAGCAGCCAAGGACAATCCCCCTATGGCTACACCTTC. It yields the protein CASSQGQSPYGYTF.

The chain links TRBV4-3 to TRBJ2-1; D might be TRBD2 (5 bases). Trimming took off 0 bases at V and 9 bases at J, with 18 bases between the two ends. The germline V gene has CDR1 LGHNA and CDR2 YSLEER. The length of the CDR3 is 16 residues. The CDR3 region has the DNA TGCGCCAGCAGCCAAGATGCTTGGACTGCTAAAGGTGAGCAGTTCTTC. It specifies CASSQDAWTAKGEQFF.

V is TRBV24-1 and J is TRBJ2-1; 11 bases map to TRBD2. V shed 2 bases, J shed 9 bases, and the junction held 5 bases outside the gene matches. Germline V CDR1 and CDR2: KGHDR, SFDVKD. The CDR3 is made up of 15 amino acids. DNA for the CDR3: TGTGCCACCAGTGATTCCACTAGCGGGAGTATTGAGCAGTTCTTC. Translated: CATSDSTSGSIEQFF.

The rearrangement uses TRBV25-1 and TRBJ1-1; the D is unclear. Trimming took off 5 bases at V and 5 bases at J, with 6 bases between the two ends. The CDR3 spans 11 residues. Germline V gives CDR1 MGHDK, CDR2 SYGVNS. The CDR3 sequence is CASSPGTEAFF. CDR3 bases: TGTGCCAGCAGTCCCGGGACTGAAGCTTTCTTT.

V is TRBV24-1 and J is TRBJ2-4; 7 bases agree with TRBD1. The CDR3 runs to 12 residues. Germline assignment: CDR1 KGHDR and CDR2 SFDVKD. V lost 3 bases and J lost 15; bases outside the gene matches: 7. The CDR3 nucleotides are TGTGCCACCAGTGATACAGGACAGGTTCGGTACTTC. Its translation: CATSDTGQVRYF.

The genes are TRBV19 and TRBJ2-1; D not resolved. V was clipped by 3 bases and J by 6 bases, with 9 bases between them. The CDR3 has 13 amino acids. CDR1 and CDR2 (germline): LNHDA, SQIVND (reference sequence). Here the CDR3 reads CASSITARNEQFF. CDR3 DNA: TGTGCCAGTAGTATTACTGCACGCAATGAGCAGTTCTTC.

The rearrangement uses TRBV11-2 and TRBJ2-3, with D possibly TRBD1 on 6 matching bases. The CDR3 contains 13 residues. Germline V CDR1 and CDR2: SGHAT, FQNNGV. V lost 1 base to trimming and J lost 5 bases, with 7 bases between them. The CDR3 reads CASSLGGLDTQYF. CDR3 sequence (DNA): TGTGCCAGCAGCTTAGGGGGGCTAGATACGCAGTATTTT.

J is TRBJ1-6 and V is TRBV30; TRBD1 agrees at 9 bases. CDR1 and CDR2 from the germline V gene are GTSNPN and SVGIG (reference sequence). The CDR3 spans 13 residues. V gave up 4 bases and J gave up 9 bases; unmatched junction bases: 4. The CDR3 region has the DNA TGTGCCTGGATGGACAGGGGTTCTTCACCCCTCCACTTT. This encodes CAWMDRGSSPLHF.

This CDR3 is CASSPGASYGTDTQYF. CDR3 DNA sequence: TGTGCCAGCAGCCCAGGGGCTAGCTACGGCACAGATACGCAGTATTTT. The rearrangement joins TRBV5-4 to TRBJ2-3; possible D gene TRBD1, 6 bases. CDR3 length equals 16 residues. Per the germline V gene, CDR1 is SGHNT and CDR2 is YYREEE (reference sequence). Trimming took off 4 bases at V and 1 base at J, with 16 bases between the two ends.

The gene calls are TRBV7-2 and TRBJ2-3; 9 bases map to TRBD2. V shed 5 bases and J 4 bases; nucleotides not matched to a gene: 7. Germline CDR1 reads SGHTA; CDR2 reads FQGNSA. The CDR3 contains 15 residues. CDR3 coding DNA: TGTGCCAGCAGCCTTACGGGACTAGCATCAGATACGCAGTATTTT. Translated: CASSLTGLASDTQYF.

The chain joins TRBV6-5 to TRBJ2-7; D possibly corresponds to TRBD1 (5 bases). V lost 6 bases and J lost 5, with 11 bases in between. The CDR3 spans 12 residues. CDR1 and CDR2 (germline): MNHEY, SVGAGI. The CDR3 region is CASSQTDNEQYF. For the CDR3, the DNA is TGTGCCAGCAGCCAGACAGACAACGAGCAGTACTTC.

V is TRBV6-1 and J is TRBJ2-1, with TRBD1 matching over 7 bases. CDR1 is MNHNS, CDR2 SASEGT, per germline. J gave up 4 bases and V 3 bases, and 12 bases lay outside the gene matches. The CDR3 contains 17 residues. The CDR3 loop is CASSDRLWDRQYNEQFF. In DNA, the CDR3 is TGTGCCAGCAGTGACAGACTATGGGACAGACAGTACAATGAGCAGTTCTTC.

The rearrangement links TRBV15 to TRBJ1-6; TRBD1 matches at 7 bases. Trimming removed 5 bases from V and 7 bases from J; junction bases left unmatched: 11. Per the germline V gene, CDR1 is LNHNV and CDR2 is YYDKDF (reference sequence). The CDR3 length is 16 residues. CDR3 bases: TGTGCCACCAGCTTTCGACCGGGACAGATAAATTCACCCCTCCACTTT. Translating it yields CATSFRPGQINSPLHF.

The genes are TRBV18 and TRBJ1-4; D is perhaps TRBD1 (5 bases). V lost 6 bases and J lost 0, with 17 bases in between. Germline CDR1 KGHSH, CDR2 LQKENI. The CDR3 consists of 17 residues. CDR3 in amino acids: CASSPPGGDATNEKLFF. The CDR3 DNA sequence: TGTGCCAGCTCGCCGCCTGGAGGGGATGCAACTAATGAAAAACTGTTTTTT.

The chain has TRBV5-4 and TRBJ2-3; 8 nucleotides match TRBD2. Germline CDR1 and CDR2: SGHNT and YYREEE (reference sequence). The CDR3 contains 15 residues. Trimming removed 4 bases from V and 1 base from J; junction bases left unmatched: 5. The CDR3: CASSAGLARTDTQYF. In DNA form, the CDR3 reads TGTGCCAGCAGCGCCGGACTAGCCCGCACAGATACGCAGTATTTT.

This sequence joins TRBV5-1 and TRBJ2-1, with unresolved D. CDR3 length: 12 amino acids. V was cut by 4 bases and J by 12 bases, with 14 bases left in between. The germline gives CDR1 SGHRS, CDR2 YFSETQ. The CDR3 reads CASSTQTGRQFF. For the CDR3, the DNA is TGCGCCAGCAGCACCCAGACTGGTAGGCAGTTCTTC.

J is TRBJ2-1 and V is TRBV9; 9 nucleotides align to TRBD1. The CDR3 consists of 16 residues. Germline-derived CDR1 and CDR2 are SGDLS and YYNGEE. The junction had 10 bases not matched to a gene; V was cut back by 3 bases and J by 6 bases. The DNA for the CDR3 is TGTGCCAGCAGCGCGAACCGGGACAGGGCAATCAATGAGCAGTTCTTC. Translating gives CASSANRDRAINEQFF.